This T cell receptor beta chain was sequenced in a study of blood T cell repertoires in COVID-19. Study context: There were acute and convalescent COVID-19 samples, and they came from the United States, Italy and Spain. Sources were T cells, B-cell-depleted T cells, or PBMCs; the material itself was cDNA or gDNA.

This CDR3 contains 12 residues. Germline V CDR1 and CDR2: SGHDT, YYEEEE. Trimming cost V 5 bases and J 4 bases, with 10 bases left between them. In the source study's methods: Reference gene primers were amplified, and this amplification served to estimate nucleated cell counts. Clones were read by immunoSEQ multiplex PCR, and TCRdb kept only the in-frame ones, dropping some. V, J and clone size are taken as reported in that table, and D and trimming were inferred from the DNA itself. This table holds around 320,000 clones, almost 85% found once. Sample: peripheral blood. The V gene is TRBV5-6, the J gene TRBJ2-7; D is ambiguous. This TCR was sampled from a human donor in a cohort sampled during active COVID-19. This CDR3 is CASRVRGYEQYF. CDR3 sequence (DNA): TGTGCCAGCAGGGTCAGAGGATACGAGCAGTACTTC.